These 20 T cell receptor beta chains were sequenced from one sample in a study of T-cell reconstitution after alpha-beta-depleted transplantation in children. Preparation of the TCRbeta library was carried out with unique molecular identifiers. TCRdb passed the PCR reads through MiXCR, listing each CDR3 protein once. The sample carries 500,000 or so distinct CDR3 sequences, approximately 32% recorded once. The sample in question was PBMCs from the stem cell graft donor, obtained from the stem cell graft. All receptors come from a human donor who donated a stem cell graft to a child with aplastic anemia.

V is TRBV11-1 and J is TRBJ2-2; D remains unclear. Trimming shortened V by 8 bases and J by 8 bases, and 0 bases separated the two germline ends. This CDR3 has 8 residues. Germline assignment: CDR1 SGHAT and CDR2 FQDESV (reference sequence). CDR3 bases: TGTGCCAGCGGGGAGCTGTTTTTT. Residues: CASGELFF. The full variable domain, in which reference TRBV11-1 and TRBJ2-2 provide the parts outside the CDR3, is EAEVAQSPRYKITEKSQAVAFWCDPISGHATLYWYRQILGQGPELLVQFQDESVVDDSQLPKDRFSAERLKGVDSTLKIQPAELGDSAMYLCASGELFFGEGSRLTVL.

This clonotype has a handful of counts. CDR3 coding DNA: TGCAGTGCTAGCCCTAGCGGGAGTATCGGGGAGCTGTTTTTT. Translated, it gives CSASPSGSIGELFF. The chain joins TRBV20-1 to TRBJ2-2; 10 positions agree with TRBD2. V trimming: 3 bases; J trimming: 7 bases; junction bases outside the gene matches: 5. Germline-derived CDR1 and CDR2 are DFQATT and SNEGSKA (reference sequence). The CDR3 covers 14 residues.

This clonotype was detected a few times. This chain connects TRBV7-7 to TRBJ2-5; weak D call: TRBD2 (6 bases). CDR3 length: 15 amino acids. Trimming took 4 bases from V and 2 from J, leaving 14 bases between them. Germline V gives CDR1 SSHAT, CDR2 FNYEAQ (reference sequence). The CDR3 sequence: CASSSNSGAQETQYF. The CDR3 bases are TGTGCCAGCAGCTCTAATAGCGGAGCTCAAGAGACCCAGTACTTC.

J is TRBJ1-5 and V is TRBV6-2 or TRBV6-3; 10 bases line up with TRBD1. The CDR3 is 14 residues long. CDR1 and CDR2 (germline): MNHEY, SVGEGT. The V segment lost 6 bases and the J segment 7 bases; nucleotides outside the gene matches: 6. CDR3 residues: CASSSRDRGQPQHF. DNA of the CDR3: TGTGCCAGCAGCTCCCGGGACAGGGGACAGCCCCAGCATTTT.

This clonotype has ten or more counts. This sequence joins TRBV6-1 and TRBJ2-1; the D is unclear. This CDR3 has 15 amino acids. The V gene lost 0 bases and the J gene lost 4 bases, with 10 bases spanning the gap. Germline V gene data show CDR1 as MNHNS and CDR2 as SASEGT. The CDR3 nucleotides read TGTGCCAGCAGTGAAGCTGGAAGGGCTTACAATGAGCAGTTCTTC. Translating it yields CASSEAGRAYNEQFF.

The rearrangement joins TRBV28 to TRBJ2-5, with TRBD2 matching over 12 bases. This CDR3 has 15 residues. The trim removed 5 bases at V and 5 bases at J, leaving 6 bases unmatched. Germline V gene lookup returns CDR1 MDHEN and CDR2 SYDVKM. The chain's CDR3 is CASSPSGRALETQYF. The CDR3, as DNA: TGTGCCAGCAGTCCTAGCGGGAGGGCCTTGGAGACCCAGTACTTC.

This clonotype turned up a few times. The CDR3 DNA reads as TGTGCCAGCACCCACGGGCCTAGCGGGGGAGATACGCAGTATTTT. Encoded protein: CASTHGPSGGDTQYF. This chain connects TRBV6-1 to TRBJ2-3, with 10 bases identical to TRBD2. Germline V gives CDR1 MNHNS, CDR2 SASEGT. This CDR3 comprises 15 residues. V lost 7 bases and J lost 5; bases outside the gene matches: 9.

The DNA of the CDR3 is TGTGCCAGCAGCTTAACGCGGGAGATGAATGAGCAGTTCTTC. Its translation: CASSLTREMNEQFF. The chain couples TRBV7-9 to TRBJ2-1; the match to TRBD2 covers 7 bases. This CDR3 has 14 residues. Losses at the gene ends were 2 bases for V and 7 bases for J; bases not matched to a gene: 5. Germline CDR1 SEHNR, CDR2 FQNEAQ (reference sequence).

The chain employs TRBV4-3 and TRBJ1-3; D remains unclear. The V gene's germline CDR1 is LGHNA and CDR2 YSLEER. CDR3 size: 15 residues. Trimming removed 0 bases from V and 4 bases from J, with 10 bases in between. The CDR3 DNA reads TGCGCCAGCAGCCAAGATCCCGACAAGGGAAACACCATATATTTT. It specifies CASSQDPDKGNTIYF.

The rearrangement uses TRBV9 and TRBJ2-3; TRBD1 or TRBD2 may be the D gene (6 bases each). The germline gives CDR1 SGDLS, CDR2 YYNGEE. The CDR3 is 15 residues long. V was cut by 4 bases and J by 3 bases, with 15 bases left in between. CDR3 sequence (DNA): TGTGCCAGCAGCCGAGGGGGGCGGCTAACAGATACGCAGTATTTT. This translates into CASSRGGRLTDTQYF.

J is TRBJ2-7 and V is TRBV6-2 or TRBV6-3; the D gene is possibly TRBD2 (6 bases). The CDR3 contains 15 residues. The germline V gene has CDR1 MNHEY and CDR2 SVGEGT. V was cut by 6 bases and J by 4 bases, with 19 bases left in between. In DNA form, the CDR3 reads TGTGCCAGCAGCTCTAAAGCGGGCGAGGGGTACGAGCAGTACTTC. The encoded protein is CASSSKAGEGYEQYF.

The CDR3 coding sequence is TGTGCCAGCTCACCGACCGGGGGAGTCGGGAATGAGCAGTTCTTC. This gives the protein CASSPTGGVGNEQFF. V is TRBV18 and J is TRBJ2-1; maybe TRBD2 (6 bases). This CDR3 has 15 residues. V was cut by 3 bases and J by 7 bases, with 16 bases left in between. Germline CDR1 and CDR2: KGHSH and LQKENI.

This clonotype was recorded a few times. The chain joins TRBV29-1 to TRBJ1-1; 7 bases line up with TRBD1. Germline assignment: CDR1 SQVTM and CDR2 ANQGSEA. V was clipped by 6 bases and J by 4 bases; unmatched bases: 8. The CDR3 is made up of 13 amino acids. CDR3 region: CSVTDRSATEAFF. The CDR3 coding sequence is TGCAGCGTCACGGACAGGTCGGCCACTGAAGCTTTCTTT.

V and J are TRBV11-2 and TRBJ2-2; D not resolved. CDR1 SGHAT and CDR2 FQNNGV come from the germline V gene. The CDR3 spans 14 residues. With 1 base removed from V and 4 bases from J, the gap between germline ends came to 7 bases. CDR3 nucleotides: TGTGCCAGCAGCTTAGTCCCCATCACCGGGGAGCTGTTTTTT. Translation: CASSLVPITGELFF.

This clonotype was counted only a few times. The J gene is TRBJ2-1, the V gene TRBV15; 14 bases map to TRBD2. V gave up 5 bases and J gave up 8 bases; unmatched junction bases: 8. The CDR3 length is 16 residues. Per germline, CDR1 LNHNV and CDR2 YYDKDF (reference sequence). The DNA for the CDR3 is TGTGCCACCAGCGGAGGGACTAGCGGGAGTAAAGATGAGCAGTTCTTC. Residues: CATSGGTSGSKDEQFF. Full variable domain (outside the CDR3, taken from reference TRBV15 and TRBJ2-1): DAMVIQNPRYQVTQFGKPVTLSCSQTLNHNVMYWYQQKSSQAPKLLFHYYDKDFNNEADTPDNFQSRRPNTSFCFLDIRSPGLGDTAMYLCATSGGTSGSKDEQFFGPGTRLTVL.

V and J are TRBV3-1 and TRBJ2-1; a weak D match, TRBD2 (5 bases). Germline CDR1 and CDR2: LGHDT and YNNKEL (reference sequence). Trimming took 1 base from V and 0 from J, leaving 7 bases between them. CDR3 size: 15 residues. The CDR3 sequence: CASSQGRGSYNEQFF. Here the CDR3 DNA reads TGTGCCAGCAGCCAAGGACGGGGCTCCTACAATGAGCAGTTCTTC.

This rearrangement joins TRBV20-1 to TRBJ2-7; D assignment may be TRBD1 or TRBD2 (6 bases each). Germline assignment: CDR1 DFQATT and CDR2 SNEGSKA (reference sequence). The CDR3 has 13 residues. The V end lost 2 bases, the J end lost 5 bases, and 13 bases lay between the germline ends. In DNA, the CDR3 is TGCAGTGCTAGAACCATGGAGGGGGACGAGCAGTACGTC. Its translation: CSARTMEGDEQYV.

The chain is built from TRBV20-1 and TRBJ1-6; D uncertain. Per germline, CDR1 DFQATT and CDR2 SNEGSKA (reference sequence). The CDR3 spans 16 residues. V was clipped by 1 base and J by 7 bases, with 17 bases between them. CDR3 nucleotide sequence: TGCAGTGCTAGAGCCGTCCTAGCCATGGGAAATTCACCCCTCCACTTT. This sequence encodes CSARAVLAMGNSPLHF.

V is TRBV4-3 and J is TRBJ2-7, with a possible D match to TRBD2 (6 bases). CDR1 is LGHNA, CDR2 YSLEER, per germline. The CDR3 contains 14 residues. V shed 0 bases and J shed 3 bases, with 9 bases lying between them. In DNA, the CDR3 is TGCGCCAGCAGCCAAGACGGGGGAGACTACGAGCAGTACTTC. Its translation is CASSQDGGDYEQYF.

This clonotype was seen a few times. J is TRBJ2-1 and V is TRBV29-1; D uncertain. The CDR3 is 14 amino acids. Germline V gene lookup returns CDR1 SQVTM and CDR2 ANQGSEA. The CDR3 region is CSAWTVRLGDEQFF. The CDR3 coding sequence is TGCAGTGCTTGGACCGTGCGCCTTGGGGATGAGCAGTTCTTC.